This entry lists 7 T cell receptor beta chains sequenced from one sample in a study of Ad26.COV2.S vaccination and SARS-CoV-2 variants. Profiling relied on immunoSEQ multiplex PCR, and the TCRdb table lists in-frame clones only, not all of them. The sample lists fewer than 900,000 clones, approximately 88% occurring once. Treatment of the sample: roughly 19 received Ad26.COV2.S at low or high dose, single or two shots; roughly five received placebo; per-sample allocation not given. All samples were drawn on day 63, counting from the first vaccine or placebo injection. The input for sequencing was peripheral blood, taken in a trial of Ad26.COV2.S vaccine versus placebo. The receptors here all came from a person between 18 and 65 years old who received the Ad26.COV2.S COVID-19 vaccine or a placebo.

V usage is TRBV19 and J usage is TRBJ1-2, with 10 positions matching TRBD1. Germline values: CDR1 LNHDA, CDR2 SQIVND (reference sequence). Trimming took 11 bases from V and 1 from J; bases not matched to a gene: 7. The CDR3 runs to 14 residues. The CDR3 DNA is TGTGCCTCCCGGACAGGGGGTTATAACTATGGCTACACCTTC. Amino acids: CASRTGGYNYGYTF. The whole variable domain, remainder taken from reference TRBV19 and TRBJ1-2, is DGGITQSPKYLFRKEGQNVTLSCEQNLNHDAMYWYRQDPGQGLRLIYYSQIVNDFQKGDIAEGYSVSREKKESFPLTVTSAQKNPTAFYLCASRTGGYNYGYTFGSGTRLTVV.

The chain is built from TRBV9 and TRBJ1-1; D ambiguous. CDR1 and CDR2 from the germline V gene are SGDLS and YYNGEE. This CDR3 contains 15 residues. Trimming removed 0 bases from V and 3 bases from J, with 12 bases in between. The CDR3 loop is CASSVVPGSDTEAFF. The CDR3 DNA is TGTGCCAGCAGCGTAGTTCCGGGTTCGGACACTGAAGCTTTCTTT.

Regarding this clone: One end of the junction varies from germline; a read error may be responsible. The genes are TRBV6-1 and TRBJ1-2, with D perhaps matching TRBD1 (6 bases). The germline CDR1 and CDR2 sequences are MNHNS and SASEGT. The CDR3 runs 12 residues. The CDR3 spells CASTEQGQGYTF. DNA for the CDR3: TGTGCCAGCACTGAACAGGGACAAGGCTACACCTTC.

This chain links TRBV5-1 with TRBJ1-1; D is unresolved. This CDR3 region has 14 residues. Germline assignment: CDR1 SGHRS and CDR2 YFSETQ. Deletions cut 0 bases from V and 1 base from J, with 7 bases between. Here the CDR3 reads CASSLAVRNTEAFF. Written as DNA, the CDR3 is TGCGCCAGCAGCTTGGCCGTGCGGAACACTGAAGCTTTCTTT.

Turning to this clone: Within the sample, other DNA sequences also encode this same CDR3. The CDR3 sequence is CATSDPSGAYNEQFF. The CDR3 nucleotides read TGTGCCACCAGTGACCCTTCCGGGGCTTACAATGAGCAGTTCTTC. This chain links TRBV24-1 with TRBJ2-1; the D gene could be TRBD1 or TRBD2 (5 bases each). V dropped 4 bases and J dropped 4 bases, with 13 bases sitting between them. Germline V CDR1 and CDR2: KGHDR, SFDVKD. The CDR3 spans 15 residues.

The V gene is TRBV6-6, the J gene TRBJ2-7; unclear D gene. V was cut by 5 bases and J by 6 bases, with 11 bases left in between. CDR3 length: 12 amino acids. Germline V gene sequence: CDR1 MNHNY, CDR2 SVGAGI (reference sequence). CDR3 residues: CASSAVFREQYF. The CDR3, as DNA: TGTGCCAGCAGTGCCGTCTTTCGCGAGCAGTACTTC.

The chain's CDR3 is CASSLVTAHTEAFF. The CDR3 bases are TGCGCCAGCAGCTTGGTTACAGCACACACTGAAGCTTTCTTT. The V call is TRBV5-1, the J call TRBJ1-1; D gene ambiguous. The V gene's germline CDR1 is SGHRS and CDR2 YFSETQ. The V end lost 0 bases, the J end lost 3 bases, and 9 bases lay between the germline ends. There are 14 residues in the CDR3.